This passage covers 27 T cell receptor beta chains from one sample sequenced in a study of cytomegalovirus exposure and HLA in healthy donors. The PCR made use of 60 Vbeta and 13 Jbeta primers. Some clones are missing from TCRdb's copy, which holds only in-frame ones; the method was immunoSEQ multiplex PCR. The sample lists 100,000 to 150,000 clones, around 82% occurring once. Sequenced: PBMCs. The receptors shown here come from a female donor in good health and CMV-seronegative.

For this clone: One end of the junction varies from germline; a read error may be responsible. V is TRBV2 and J is TRBJ2-1; TRBD2 might be the D (6 bases). CDR3 length equals 14 residues. Germline CDR1 SNHLY, CDR2 FYNNEI. The CDR3 sequence: CASRARDSNNEQFF. The CDR3 DNA is TGTGCCAGCAGAGCCCGGGACTCCAACAATGAGCAGTTCTTC. Full variable domain (rest looked up from reference TRBV2 and TRBJ2-1): EPEVTQTPSHQVTQMGQEVILRCVPISNHLYFYWYRQILGQKVEFLVSFYNNEISEKSEIFDDQFSVERPDGSNFTLKIRSTKLEDSAMYFCASRARDSNNEQFFGPGTRLTVL.

This clone was counted a single time. Germline and junction disagree at one end, which may indicate a read error. This sequence joins TRBV7-9 and TRBJ1-4; a possible D gene is TRBD1 (5 bases). The CDR3 loop spans 14 amino acids. CDR1 and CDR2 (germline): SEHNR, FQNEAQ (reference sequence). CDR3 nucleotides: TGTTCCAGCAGCTTGTCCAGGGCTGATGAAAAACTGTTTTTT. It yields the protein CSSSLSRADEKLFF.

Points on this clone: One junction end does not reproduce the germline sequence, and a read error may be involved. The J gene is TRBJ2-5, the V gene TRBV7-9, with 11 nucleotides matching TRBD2. The J call may not be correct, given that the DNA end is closer to TRBJ2-7. Germline V gene sequence: CDR1 SEHNR, CDR2 FQNEAQ (reference sequence). There are 18 residues in the CDR3. The chain's CDR3 is CSSSSTGAASGGTYEQYF. The CDR3, as DNA: TGTTCCAGCAGCTCCACAGGGGCGGCTAGCGGGGGGACCTACGAGCAGTACTTC.

The chain uses TRBV18 and TRBJ1-1; 9 bases are a match to TRBD1. V dropped 6 bases and J dropped 1; count of bases not matched to a gene: 3. Germline loops: CDR1 KGHSH, CDR2 LQKENI. CDR3 length equals 14 residues. The CDR3 DNA follows: TGTGCCAGCTCGCAGGGACAGGGGAACACTGAAGCTTTCTTT. It codes for CASSQGQGNTEAFF. Filled out from reference TRBV18 and TRBJ1-1, the complete variable domain reads NAGVMQNPRHLVRRRGQEARLRCSPMKGHSHVYWYRQLPEEGLKFMVYLQKENIIDESGMPKERFSAEFPKEGPSILRIQQVVRGDSAAYFCASSQGQGNTEAFFGQGTRLTVV.

J is TRBJ2-2 and V is TRBV11-3; 8 bases are a match to TRBD1. CDR1 is SGHNT and CDR2 is YENEEA in the germline V gene. The junction had 6 bases not matched to a gene; V was cut back by 5 bases and J by 1 base. The CDR3 contains 16 residues. In nucleotides, the CDR3 is TGTGCCAGCAGCACCCGACAGGGGCAGAACACCGGGGAGCTGTTTTTT. It translates to CASSTRQGQNTGELFF. The variable domain in full, completed from reference TRBV11-3 and TRBJ2-2, reads EAGVVQSPRYKIIEKKQPVAFWCNPISGHNTLYWYLQNLGQGPELLIRYENEEAVDDSQLPKDRFSAERLKGVDSTLKIQPAELGDSAVYLCASSTRQGQNTGELFFGEGSRLTVL.

The V gene is TRBV19, the J gene TRBJ1-2, with unresolved D. The CDR3 is 13 residues long. Trimming removed 5 bases at V and 4 bases at J, with 11 bases between. Germline V gene sequence: CDR1 LNHDA, CDR2 SQIVND (reference sequence). The CDR3: CASSVSRAYGYTF. The CDR3, as DNA: TGTGCCAGTAGTGTGAGTCGCGCCTATGGCTACACCTTC.

This sequence joins TRBV4-1 and TRBJ2-1; a possible D gene is TRBD2 (5 bases). V was clipped by 4 bases and J by 4 bases, with 11 bases between them. The CDR3 sequence is 14 residues long. Germline V gives CDR1 MGHRA, CDR2 YSYEKL. In DNA form, the CDR3 reads TGCGCCAGCAGCCCTCCCGGGGATTACAATGAGCAGTTCTTC. It is translated as CASSPPGDYNEQFF.

J is TRBJ2-1 and V is TRBV10-1; 8 bases match TRBD2. Germline V gene sequence: CDR1 WNHNN, CDR2 SYGVQD (reference sequence). J was trimmed by 9 bases and V by 3 bases; bases with no gene match: 10. There are 15 residues in the CDR3. In DNA form, the CDR3 reads TGCGCCAGCAGTGACTACCCGACTAGCGAGGCTGAGCAGTTCTTC. Translated, it gives CASSDYPTSEAEQFF.

V usage is TRBV28 and J usage is TRBJ2-5; D is undetermined. Near its end, the DNA agrees better with TRBJ2-7, so the J call may be wrong. Germline V gene data show CDR1 as MDHEN and CDR2 as SYDVKM. This CDR3 has 14 amino acids. The CDR3: CASSFPRPPYEQYF. The CDR3 DNA reads as TGTGCCAGCAGTTTTCCCCGCCCGCCCTACGAGCAGTACTTC.

This clone turned up a few times. The same CDR3 arises from other DNA sequences in this sample as well. V gene TRBV5-1 combines with J gene TRBJ2-5; tentative D call: TRBD1 (5 bases). The germline gives CDR1 SGHRS, CDR2 YFSETQ. The CDR3 spans 15 residues. The V end lost 0 bases, the J end lost 0 bases, and 9 bases lay between the germline ends. The CDR3, as DNA: TGCGCCAGCAGCTTGGCGGGCAGGGACCAAGAGACCCAGTACTTC. This encodes CASSLAGRDQETQYF.

The chain has TRBV29-1 and TRBJ2-7; 9 nucleotides line up with TRBD2. CDR3 length equals 15 residues. The V segment lost 2 bases and the J segment 6 bases; nucleotides outside the gene matches: 11. Germline CDR1 is SQVTM and CDR2 is ANQGSEA. CDR3 DNA: TGCAGCGTTGAAAGGGCCAGCGGGGGGTACACCGAGCAGTACTTC. The encoded protein is CSVERASGGYTEQYF.

The genes are TRBV27 and TRBJ1-1; D not certain. The germline V gene encodes CDR1 MNHEY and CDR2 SMNVEV (reference sequence). The CDR3 is 13 residues long. V was pared by 6 bases and J by 4 bases, with 12 bases between. This chain's CDR3 is CASSPSASTEAFF. The CDR3 coding sequence is TGTGCCAGCAGCCCAAGTGCGTCCACTGAAGCTTTCTTT.

The CDR3 sequence: CASSEARGPTGELFF. As DNA, the CDR3 is TGTGCCAGCAGTGAAGCACGAGGGCCTACCGGGGAGCTGTTTTTT. V is TRBV2 and J is TRBJ2-2; tentative D call: TRBD2 (5 bases). Trimming pared 0 bases from V and 5 bases from J, leaving 10 bases between. CDR3 size: 15 residues. From germline, CDR1 is SNHLY and CDR2 FYNNEI.

The chain employs TRBV15 and TRBJ1-4, with D tentatively TRBD1 (6 bases). Germline CDR1 reads LNHNV; CDR2 reads YYDKDF (reference sequence). CDR3 length: 17 amino acids. The germline V and J ends were trimmed by 2 bases and 13 bases, with 26 bases remaining between them. The CDR3 region has the DNA TGTGCCACCAGCAGAATACAGGGTCGAACACGCCCGAGGGGACTGTTTTTT. Translated, it gives CATSRIQGRTRPRGLFF.

In this sample, this clone turned up once. This chain joins TRBV30 and TRBJ2-7, with 9 bases that match TRBD2. Germline CDR1 GTSNPN, CDR2 SVGIG (reference sequence). The CDR3 length is 15 residues. J was trimmed by 2 bases and V by 8 bases; bases with no gene match: 13. CDR3 protein: CAGGRGGLITYEQYF. Written as DNA, the CDR3 is TGTGCCGGTGGGCGGGGGGGCCTGATAACCTACGAGCAGTACTTC.

The rearrangement uses TRBV5-6 and TRBJ1-3; D might be TRBD1 (5 bases). The V gene lost 4 bases and the J gene lost 0 bases, with 11 bases spanning the gap. The CDR3 loop spans 15 amino acids. The germline CDR1 and CDR2 sequences are SGHDT and YYEEEE. The CDR3 spells CASSRGGVSGNTIYF. CDR3 DNA sequence: TGTGCCAGCAGCCGCGGAGGGGTCTCTGGAAACACCATATATTTT. Full variable domain (outside the CDR3, taken from reference TRBV5-6 and TRBJ1-3): DAGVTQSPTHLIKTRGQQVTLRCSPKSGHDTVSWYQQALGQGPQFIFQYYEEEERQRGNFPDRFSGHQFPNYSSELNVNALLLGDSALYLCASSRGGVSGNTIYFGEGSWLTVV.

This clone appeared once. J is TRBJ1-2 and V is TRBV13, with TRBD1 matching over 10 bases. Per the germline V gene, CDR1 is PRHDT and CDR2 is FYEKMQ (reference sequence). CDR3 length: 14 residues. With 5 bases clipped from V and 6 bases from J, the junction kept 6 bases outside the gene matches. The CDR3 protein is CASSNYGTGDGYTF. The CDR3 nucleotides are TGTGCCAGCAGCAATTACGGGACAGGGGATGGCTACACCTTC.

The chain is built from TRBV4-1 and TRBJ2-7; tentative D call: TRBD2 (6 bases). Germline CDR1 is MGHRA and CDR2 is YSYEKL. V was pared by 3 bases and J by 5 bases, with 17 bases between. The length of the CDR3 is 15 residues. CDR3 region: CASSQEGGSADEQYF. DNA for the CDR3: TGCGCCAGCAGCCAGGAGGGCGGTTCGGCCGACGAGCAGTACTTC.

The table lists this clone with a few counts. This rearrangement joins TRBV7-9 to TRBJ2-7; 7 nucleotides match TRBD2. Germline values: CDR1 SEHNR, CDR2 FQNEAQ (reference sequence). CDR3 length equals 17 residues. After removal of 2 bases from V and 3 bases from J, the junction contained 13 bases not matched to a gene. CDR3: CASSLPSPRTGGYEQYF. As DNA, the CDR3 is TGTGCCAGCAGCTTACCCTCTCCGCGGACGGGGGGCTACGAGCAGTACTTC. Full variable domain (missing parts from reference TRBV7-9 and TRBJ2-7): DTGVSQNPRHKITKRGQNVTFRCDPISEHNRLYWYRQTLGQGPEFLTYFQNEAQLEKSRLLSDRFSAERPKGSFSTLEIQRTEQGDSAMYLCASSLPSPRTGGYEQYFGPGTRLTVT.

The rearrangement links TRBV11-2 to TRBJ2-7; 15 bases fit TRBD2. The CDR3 totals 14 residues. Germline values: CDR1 SGHAT, CDR2 FQNNGV. With 5 bases clipped from V and 9 bases from J, the junction kept 5 bases outside the gene matches. The CDR3 bases are TGTGCCAGCAGCGCGGGACTAGCGGGAGGAGTGCAGTACTTC. This gives the protein CASSAGLAGGVQYF.

This chain connects TRBV7-6 to TRBJ1-6, with D unresolved. V was clipped by 2 bases and J by 9 bases, with 14 bases between them. Germline V gene sequence: CDR1 SGHVS, CDR2 FNYEAQ. This CDR3 has 15 residues. For the CDR3, the DNA is TGTGCCAGCAGCTTATTACTCAGAGGAGCTTCACCCCTCCACTTT. Translated, it gives CASSLLLRGASPLHF.

The chain links TRBV4-1 to TRBJ2-7, with TRBD2 identical over 7 bases. V was pared by 3 bases and J by 5 bases, with 19 bases of the junction left unmatched. CDR3 size: 18 residues. CDR1 is MGHRA and CDR2 is YSYEKL in the germline V gene. Here the CDR3 reads CASSHTVLRLAQRHEQYF. DNA for the CDR3: TGCGCCAGCAGCCATACAGTTCTCCGACTAGCCCAGAGACACGAGCAGTACTTC.

The rearrangement links TRBV28 to TRBJ2-7, with TRBD1 matching over 7 bases. Germline lookup yields CDR1 MDHEN and CDR2 SYDVKM. This CDR3 contains 14 residues. The ends lost 8 bases at V and 0 bases at J; junction bases unmatched: 7. The CDR3 coding sequence is TGTGCCAGCCTAATGGCAGGGGGCTCCTACGAGCAGTACTTC. It is translated as CASLMAGGSYEQYF. Together with reference TRBV28 and TRBJ2-7, the CDR3 gives the full variable domain: DVKVTQSSRYLVKRTGEKVFLECVQDMDHENMFWYRQDPGLGLRLIYFSYDVKMKEKGDIPEGYSVSREKKERFSLILESASTNQTSMYLCASLMAGGSYEQYFGPGTRLTVT.

The V and J genes are TRBV28 and TRBJ1-5, with no clear D. The CDR3 sequence is 12 residues long. Trimming stripped 8 bases from V and 4 bases from J, with 9 bases between. The germline V gene encodes CDR1 MDHEN and CDR2 SYDVKM. CDR3 protein: CASCGENQPQHF. The CDR3, as DNA: TGTGCCAGCTGCGGGGAAAATCAGCCCCAGCATTTT.

The gene calls are TRBV27 and TRBJ2-7, with 8 nucleotides matching TRBD1. Looked up from germline, CDR1 is MNHEY and CDR2 is SMNVEV (reference sequence). This CDR3 spans 15 amino acids. Trimming removed 3 bases from V and 10 bases from J; junction bases left unmatched: 14. CDR3 DNA sequence: TGTGCCAGCAGTTTGGACCGAGGACAGGGCCCTCTCCAGTACTTC. Translation gives CASSLDRGQGPLQYF.

The rearrangement links TRBV11-2 to TRBJ1-2; 7 bases are a match to TRBD1. Looked up from germline, CDR1 is SGHAT and CDR2 is FQNNGV. Trimming cost V 5 bases and J 3 bases; bases outside gene matches: 9. This CDR3 is built from 15 residues. CDR3 sequence (DNA): TGTGCCAGCAGCAATCGACAGGGCGGAGACTATGGCTACACCTTC. This translates into CASSNRQGGDYGYTF.

In DNA form, the CDR3 reads TGTGCCAGCAGTTACGGCCAGGACAGGATCTATGGCTACACCTTC. Protein product: CASSYGQDRIYGYTF. This chain links TRBV6-5 with TRBJ1-2; 7 bases agree with TRBD1. The CDR3 extends over 15 amino acids. Germline CDR1 and CDR2: MNHEY and SVGAGI. J gave up 4 bases and V 2 bases, and 7 bases lay outside the gene matches.